This T cell receptor beta chain derives from a study of cytomegalovirus exposure and HLA in healthy donors. Amplification used 60 Vbeta primers and 13 Jbeta primers. TCRdb's table, derived via immunoSEQ multiplex PCR, lists solely in-frame clones and lacks some. The data hold under 90,000 clones, with around 80% observed a single time. Study-wide points: In a later analysis, 16,951 TCR beta sequences were associated with HLA alleles at 0.05 false discovery rate. Reportedly, a later analysis found an Asian-associated ancestry cluster had fewer N-insertions than the roughly 700-donor mean. Among immune exposure information, only CMV serostatus was available.

The V end lost 0 bases, the J end lost 7 bases, and 15 bases lay between the germline ends. The CDR3 covers 15 residues. Germline loops: CDR1 PRHDT, CDR2 FYEKMQ (reference sequence). This clone has only one observation. The antigen is undetermined. The source material was PBMCs. This rearrangement joins TRBV13 to TRBJ2-5; tentatively, D is TRBD1 (6 bases). This sequence was found in a man in his forties in good health and CMV-seronegative. The CDR3 DNA sequence: TGTGCCAGCAGCTTAGGAGGGACACCAACACGGACCCAGTACTTC. Its translation is CASSLGGTPTRTQYF.